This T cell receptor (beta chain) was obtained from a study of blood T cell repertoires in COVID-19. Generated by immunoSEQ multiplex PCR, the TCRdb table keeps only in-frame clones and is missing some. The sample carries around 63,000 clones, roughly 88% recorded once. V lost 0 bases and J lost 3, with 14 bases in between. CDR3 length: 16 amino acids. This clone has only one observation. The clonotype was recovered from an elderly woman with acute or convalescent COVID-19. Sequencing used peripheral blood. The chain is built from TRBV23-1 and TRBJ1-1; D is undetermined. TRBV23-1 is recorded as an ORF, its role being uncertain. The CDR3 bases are TGCGCCAGCAGTCAATCGCGAATCCTCGGAGACACTGAAGCTTTCTTT. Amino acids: CASSQSRILGDTEAFF.